Presented here are 25 T cell receptor beta chains from one specimen sequenced in a study of response to subunit inactivated influenza vaccine. In TCRdb, the RT-PCR reads were re-called with MiXCR into one record per CDR3 protein. Of 300,000 to 350,000 distinct CDR3 sequences listed, 21% were seen once; the top ten hold roughly 10%. Specimen: PBMCs from blood, collected about 20 months after vaccination. These receptors were taken from a man in his fifties or sixties who received an inactivated influenza vaccine.

This rearrangement joins TRBV25-1 to TRBJ1-6, with D unresolved. Germline V lookup: CDR1 MGHDK, CDR2 SYGVNS. V lost 3 bases and J 2 bases, leaving 2 bases between the germline ends. The CDR3 contains 13 residues. The chain's CDR3 is CASSDTYNSPLHF. The CDR3 region has the DNA TGTGCCAGCAGTGATACCTATAATTCACCCCTCCACTTT.

The J gene is TRBJ2-6, the V gene TRBV6-2 or TRBV6-3; no firm D call. The CDR3 has 14 residues. V lost 10 bases to trimming and J lost 2 bases, with 12 bases between them. Germline CDR1 is MNHEY and CDR2 is SVGEGT. The DNA of the CDR3 is TGTGCCACTTCGGGTGGGACTGGGGCCAACGTCCTGACTTTC. Protein sequence: CATSGGTGANVLTF.

This clonotype was detected ten times or more. The chain links TRBV7-8 to TRBJ1-2; 7 nucleotides agree with TRBD1. CDR3 length equals 16 residues. V trimming: 0 bases; J trimming: 6 bases; junction bases outside the gene matches: 10. Germline CDR1 is SGHVS and CDR2 is FQNEAQ. The CDR3 DNA sequence: TGTGCCAGCAGCTTAGCGCCAACAGGGGAACGTCATGGCTACACCTTC. This codes for CASSLAPTGERHGYTF.

This clonotype appeared a few times. V is TRBV14 and J is TRBJ1-2; D is unresolved. The CDR3 sequence is 13 residues long. V was shortened by 4 bases and J by 8 bases, with 14 bases between the two germline ends. Germline values: CDR1 SGHDN, CDR2 FVKESK. CDR3 residues: CASSLRTRFGYTF. CDR3 DNA sequence: TGTGCCAGCAGCCTTAGGACCCGTTTCGGCTACACCTTC.

The chain combines TRBV5-1 with TRBJ2-7, with D maybe TRBD1 (7 bases). Germline CDR1 is SGHRS and CDR2 is YFSETQ. Trimming took 4 bases from V and 2 from J, leaving 16 bases between them. CDR3 length equals 15 residues. The DNA for the CDR3 is TGCGCCAGCAGCCCCGGCGGGACAGCGGCCTACGAGCAGTACTTC. Amino acids: CASSPGGTAAYEQYF.

A few counts support this clonotype. The chain employs TRBV9 and TRBJ2-2, with 10 bases aligning to TRBD2. Germline trimming cut 3 bases from V and 4 bases from J; bases unmatched to any gene: 15. Germline CDR1 and CDR2: SGDLS and YYNGEE. This CDR3 has 19 amino acids. This CDR3 reads CASSAQREGEIRGTGELFF. The CDR3 nucleotides read TGTGCCAGCAGCGCACAGCGGGAGGGCGAAATTCGGGGCACCGGGGAGCTGTTTTTT.

This clonotype has a handful of counts. This chain joins TRBV4-3 and TRBJ1-2, with a possible D match to TRBD1 (5 bases). The CDR3 is made up of 15 amino acids. CDR1 LGHNA and CDR2 YSLEER come from the germline V gene. V dropped 2 bases and J dropped 8 bases, with 18 bases sitting between them. CDR3 bases: TGCGCCAGCAGCCAACAAGGGACCGCGGGGCGAGGCTACACCTTC. It yields the protein CASSQQGTAGRGYTF.

This clonotype was recorded many times. The chain recombines TRBV5-1 with TRBJ1-5, with D unresolved. The germline gives CDR1 SGHRS, CDR2 YFSETQ. The CDR3 runs to 13 residues. Trimming left V 0 bases short and J 4 bases short, with 5 bases between. CDR3 nucleotides: TGCGCCAGCAGCTTGGATACGAATCAGCCCCAGCATTTT. Its translation is CASSLDTNQPQHF.

The genes are TRBV20-1 and TRBJ2-7, with D possibly matching TRBD1 (5 bases). The CDR3 extends over 17 amino acids. The germline gives CDR1 DFQATT, CDR2 SNEGSKA (reference sequence). The ends were cut back, 2 bases at V and 0 bases at J, with 20 bases in the middle. In DNA, the CDR3 is TGCAGTGCTAGAAACAGGCTCCTTTCCCAAAGCTCCTACGAGCAGTACTTC. It yields the protein CSARNRLLSQSSYEQYF.

The chain joins TRBV20-1 to TRBJ1-1, with D maybe TRBD1 (6 bases). Trimming pared 6 bases from V and 1 base from J, leaving 12 bases between. This CDR3 spans 13 amino acids. Germline V gene lookup returns CDR1 DFQATT and CDR2 SNEGSKA (reference sequence). DNA for the CDR3: TGCAGTGCGGCAGGGGATCGGAACACTGAAGCTTTCTTT. This sequence encodes CSAAGDRNTEAFF.

The genes are TRBV4-3 and TRBJ1-4; TRBD1 is a possible D gene (5 bases). The CDR3 consists of 15 residues. Trimming pared 1 base from V and 4 bases from J, leaving 10 bases between. Germline V lookup: CDR1 LGHNA, CDR2 YSLEER. In nucleotides, the CDR3 is TGCGCCAGCAGCCAAGCTGGAGGGGTTAATGAAAAACTGTTTTTT. Residues: CASSQAGGVNEKLFF.

V gene TRBV7-2 combines with J gene TRBJ2-2; perhaps TRBD2 as D (7 bases). Trimming stripped 0 bases from V and 5 bases from J, with 19 bases between. Germline lookup yields CDR1 SGHTA and CDR2 FQGNSA. The CDR3 totals 18 residues. DNA for the CDR3: TGTGCCAGCAGCTTAGCGCCGGGCGGGGGCCGAGGAACCGGGGAGCTGTTTTTT. This encodes CASSLAPGGGRGTGELFF.

This clonotype was observed a few times. The genes are TRBV12-3 or TRBV12-4 and TRBJ1-2; 7 nucleotides line up with TRBD1. With 5 bases clipped from V and 2 bases from J, the junction kept 2 bases outside the gene matches. This CDR3 is built from 13 residues. The CDR3 nucleotides are TGTGCCAGCAGTGACAGGGTCAACTATGGCTACACCTTC. Amino acids: CASSDRVNYGYTF.

This clonotype turned up a few times. V gene TRBV20-1 combines with J gene TRBJ2-1; 9 bases agree with TRBD2. The germline gives CDR1 DFQATT, CDR2 SNEGSKA (reference sequence). The ends lost 3 bases at V and 7 bases at J; junction bases unmatched: 7. There are 14 residues in the CDR3. In nucleotides, the CDR3 is TGCAGTGCTAGCGGGGGGACTAGCATAAATGAGCAGTTCTTC. Translation: CSASGGTSINEQFF.

CDR3 nucleotides: TGTGCCACCGGGACAAGCACAGATACGCAGTATTTT. Encoded protein: CATGTSTDTQYF. The gene calls are TRBV24-1 and TRBJ2-3, with D possibly matching TRBD1 (6 bases). V lost 9 bases, J lost 0 bases, and 6 bases lay in between. The CDR3 spans 12 residues. Germline-derived CDR1 and CDR2 are KGHDR and SFDVKD.

This clonotype came up many times. V and J are TRBV6-2 or TRBV6-3 and TRBJ2-7; 11 positions agree with TRBD2. Germline lookup yields CDR1 MNHEY and CDR2 SVGEGT. V lost 6 bases and J lost 1; bases outside the gene matches: 5. CDR3 length: 15 amino acids. CDR3 DNA sequence: TGTGCCAGCAGGGAACTAGCGGGAGAATCCTACGAGCAGTACTTC. It encodes CASRELAGESYEQYF.

This clonotype was detected a few times. The chain recombines TRBV5-1 with TRBJ1-6; 8 nucleotides align to TRBD1. The CDR3 spans 15 residues. The V gene's germline CDR1 is SGHRS and CDR2 YFSETQ. V shed 4 bases and J 9 bases; nucleotides not matched to a gene: 9. Here the CDR3 reads CASSDLGDRSSPLHF. CDR3 bases: TGCGCCAGCAGCGACTTGGGGGACAGGAGTTCACCCCTCCACTTT.

This clonotype has a count of ten or more. V is TRBV29-1 and J is TRBJ1-1, with D uncertain. Deletions cut 6 bases from V and 0 bases from J, with 11 bases between. Germline CDR1 SQVTM, CDR2 ANQGSEA. This CDR3 spans 13 amino acids. The CDR3 protein is CSVSGLMNTEAFF. The CDR3 nucleotides are TGCAGCGTCTCCGGACTGATGAACACTGAAGCTTTCTTT.

This clonotype has a count of ten or more. The rearrangement uses TRBV25-1 and TRBJ1-5; no reliable D call. Between the trimmed V and J ends, which lost 9 bases and 6 bases, there was a span of 18 bases. Germline V lookup: CDR1 MGHDK, CDR2 SYGVNS. The CDR3 covers 14 residues. The CDR3: CASTTRGRGQPQHF. In DNA form, the CDR3 reads TGTGCCAGTACGACTCGGGGAAGAGGTCAGCCCCAGCATTTT.

This clonotype was observed a few times. A much larger clone sits a single nucleotide away, making a read error possible. The chain has TRBV20-1 and TRBJ1-2; D might be TRBD1 (6 bases). The CDR3 is 11 amino acids. Looked up from germline, CDR1 is DFQATT and CDR2 is SNEGSKA (reference sequence). V dropped 3 bases and J dropped 7 bases, with 9 bases sitting between them. CDR3 DNA: TGCAGTGCTAGCAGAGGGGGTGGCTACACCTTC. Protein sequence: CSASRGGGYTF.

Here the CDR3 reads CASSLAHGDYEQYF. The CDR3 region has the DNA TGCGCCAGCAGCTTGGCCCATGGGGACTACGAGCAGTACTTC. The chain uses TRBV5-1 and TRBJ2-7; D gene ambiguous. The CDR3 loop spans 14 amino acids. V shed 0 bases and J shed 3 bases, with 10 bases lying between them. In germline, CDR1 is SGHRS, CDR2 YFSETQ.

The V call is TRBV19, the J call TRBJ1-1; 9 bases are shared with TRBD1. The germline V gene has CDR1 LNHDA and CDR2 SQIVND (reference sequence). The CDR3 is 15 residues long. After removal of 7 bases from V and 4 bases from J, the junction contained 10 bases not matched to a gene. The CDR3 sequence: CASTRQGGLGTEAFF. In DNA, the CDR3 is TGTGCCAGTACAAGACAGGGGGGGCTTGGCACTGAAGCTTTCTTT.

This sequence joins TRBV4-2 and TRBJ2-2; a weak D match, TRBD1 (5 bases). V shed 1 base and J shed 2 bases, with 8 bases lying between them. This CDR3 spans 15 amino acids. Germline assignment: CDR1 LGHNA and CDR2 YNFKEQ. The CDR3 DNA follows: TGTGCCAGCAGCCAAGGGGGCAAAAACACCGGGGAGCTGTTTTTT. Protein sequence: CASSQGGKNTGELFF.

This clonotype was detected only a few times. Since the CDR3 does not end with the conserved phenylalanine or tryptophan, this likely comes from a read error. The V gene is TRBV20-1, the J gene TRBJ2-1; the match to TRBD2 covers 8 bases. V trimming: 5 bases; J trimming: 9 bases; junction bases outside the gene matches: 9. The CDR3 has 13 residues. The germline gives CDR1 DFQATT, CDR2 SNEGSKA (reference sequence). The DNA of the CDR3 is TGCAGTGCTCGCCGGGGGGGCCTGAGTGAGCAGTTCCTC. Its translation: CSARRGGLSEQFL.

V and J are TRBV7-9 and TRBJ2-2; D is perhaps TRBD2 (6 bases). CDR1 is SEHNR, CDR2 FQNEAQ, per germline (reference sequence). This CDR3 has 16 residues. V was trimmed by 3 bases and J by 3 bases, leaving 14 bases between them. CDR3 sequence reads: CASSLPGTVDTGELFF. CDR3 sequence (DNA): TGTGCCAGCAGCTTGCCGGGGACTGTTGACACCGGGGAGCTGTTTTTT.